Described below is a single T cell receptor beta chain sequence and its context. Its antigen remains unidentified. Germline V gene lookup returns CDR1 LNHDA and CDR2 SQIVND (reference sequence). V was clipped by 6 bases and J by 6 bases; unmatched bases: 9. The CDR3 runs to 14 residues. Time point denoted: peripheral blood 6 weeks after treatment start. Patients each gave 1 to 8 samples, pretreatment and on-treatment. TCRdb's table, derived via immunoSEQ multiplex PCR, lists solely in-frame clones and lacks some. The sample has about 45,000 clones; approximately 78% are singletons. The data are from a study of PD-L1 blockade in urothelial cancer. Study context: Blood gave a median approximately 150,000 T cells. Whole-study results and caveats: Tumor-linked clones in blood grew more by 3 weeks in durable-benefit patients.

This sequence originates from a man between 60 and 70 years old with urothelial cancer. The sequencing here drew on PBMCs, taken around atezolizumab (anti-PD-L1) treatment. The chain is built from TRBV19 and TRBJ2-3; 7 positions agree with TRBD1. The CDR3 DNA reads TGTGCCAGTAGCGACAGGGTCATGATGGATACGCAGTATTTT. This sequence encodes CASSDRVMMDTQYF.